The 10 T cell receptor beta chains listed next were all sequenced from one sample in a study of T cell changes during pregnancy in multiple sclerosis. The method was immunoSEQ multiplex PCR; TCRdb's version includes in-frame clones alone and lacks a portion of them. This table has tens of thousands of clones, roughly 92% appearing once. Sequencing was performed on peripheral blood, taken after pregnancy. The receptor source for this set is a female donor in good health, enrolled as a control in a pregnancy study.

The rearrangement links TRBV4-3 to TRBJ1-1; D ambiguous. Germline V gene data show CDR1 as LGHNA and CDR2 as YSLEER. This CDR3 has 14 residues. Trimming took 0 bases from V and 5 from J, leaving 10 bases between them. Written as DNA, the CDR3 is TGCGCCAGCAGCCAAGACCTGGAGTGGACTGAAGCTTTCTTT. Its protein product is CASSQDLEWTEAFF.

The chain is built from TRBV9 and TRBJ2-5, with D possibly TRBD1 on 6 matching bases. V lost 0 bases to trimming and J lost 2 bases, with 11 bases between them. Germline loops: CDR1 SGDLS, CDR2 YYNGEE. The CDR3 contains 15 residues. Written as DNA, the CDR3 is TGTGCCAGCAGCGTAGACGGGACACCTCAAGAGACCCAGTACTTC. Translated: CASSVDGTPQETQYF.

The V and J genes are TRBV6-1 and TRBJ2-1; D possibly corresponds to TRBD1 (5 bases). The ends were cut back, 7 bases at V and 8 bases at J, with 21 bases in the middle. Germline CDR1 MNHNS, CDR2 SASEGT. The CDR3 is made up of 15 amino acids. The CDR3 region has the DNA TGTGCCAGCAACAGAGACCGAAAACAGGTCCATGAGCAGTTCTTC. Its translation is CASNRDRKQVHEQFF.

The CDR3 spells CASSPWGGGGYTF. Written as DNA, the CDR3 is TGTGCCAGTAGTCCCTGGGGCGGGGGTGGCTACACCTTC. The chain couples TRBV19 to TRBJ1-2, with D possibly matching TRBD1 (5 bases). CDR3 length equals 13 residues. Germline CDR1 and CDR2: LNHDA and SQIVND (reference sequence). V dropped 5 bases and J dropped 7 bases, with 14 bases sitting between them.

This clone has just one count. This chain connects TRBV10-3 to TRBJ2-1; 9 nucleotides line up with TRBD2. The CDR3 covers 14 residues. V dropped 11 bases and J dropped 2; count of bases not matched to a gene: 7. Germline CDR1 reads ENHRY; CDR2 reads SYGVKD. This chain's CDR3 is CACSSGAAYNEQFF. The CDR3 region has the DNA TGTGCCTGCTCTAGCGGGGCCGCCTACAATGAGCAGTTCTTC.

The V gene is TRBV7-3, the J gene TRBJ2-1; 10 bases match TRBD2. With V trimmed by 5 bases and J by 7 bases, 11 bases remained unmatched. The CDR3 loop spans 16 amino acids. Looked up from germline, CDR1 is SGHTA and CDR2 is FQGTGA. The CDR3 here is CASSPGSGRAGNEQFF. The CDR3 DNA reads TGTGCCAGCAGCCCGGGCAGCGGGAGGGCGGGAAATGAGCAGTTCTTC.

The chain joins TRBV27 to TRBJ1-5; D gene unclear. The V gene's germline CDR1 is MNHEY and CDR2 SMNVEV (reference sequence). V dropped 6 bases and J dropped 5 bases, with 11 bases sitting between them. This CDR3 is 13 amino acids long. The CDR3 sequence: CASSLSAYQPQHF. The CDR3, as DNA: TGTGCCAGCAGCCTAAGCGCCTATCAGCCCCAGCATTTT.

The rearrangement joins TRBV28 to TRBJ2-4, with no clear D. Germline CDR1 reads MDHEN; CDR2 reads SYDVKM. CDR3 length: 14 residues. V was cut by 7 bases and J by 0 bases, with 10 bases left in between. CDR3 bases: TGTGCCAGCACCCAGAGGCTAGCCAAAAACATTCAGTACTTC. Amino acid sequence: CASTQRLAKNIQYF.

CDR3 DNA sequence: TGTGCCAGCAGCGTGACTAGCGGTTACACAGATACGCAGTATTTT. Translation gives CASSVTSGYTDTQYF. The chain uses TRBV2 and TRBJ2-3; 9 positions match TRBD2. The CDR3 runs 15 residues. The ends lost 6 bases at V and 2 bases at J; junction bases unmatched: 6. Germline CDR1 reads SNHLY; CDR2 reads FYNNEI. Using reference TRBV2 and TRBJ2-3 for the parts outside the CDR3, the full variable domain is EPEVTQTPSHQVTQMGQEVILRCVPISNHLYFYWYRQILGQKVEFLVSFYNNEISEKSEIFDDQFSVERPDGSNFTLKIRSTKLEDSAMYFCASSVTSGYTDTQYFGPGTRLTVL.

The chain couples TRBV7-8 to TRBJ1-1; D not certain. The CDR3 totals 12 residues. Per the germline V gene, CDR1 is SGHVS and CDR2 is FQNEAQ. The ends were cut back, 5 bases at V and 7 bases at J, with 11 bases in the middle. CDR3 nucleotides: TGTGCCAGCAGCCCCGCTCTGCGTGAAGCTTTCTTT. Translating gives CASSPALREAFF.